This T cell receptor (beta chain) was observed in a study of T cell responses to AZD1222 COVID-19 vaccine. The study's findings and limits: The study identified only five to seven AZD1222 recipients as seropositive at baseline. There were repertoire samples only from the period after the peak T cell response.

Germline V gene lookup returns CDR1 SGHNT and CDR2 YYREEE (reference sequence). Trimming pared 5 bases from V and 5 bases from J, leaving 19 bases between. CDR3 length equals 16 residues. The table came from immunoSEQ multiplex PCR; TCRdb's copy has only in-frame clones and leaves some out. The sample consists of approximately 120,000 clones, about 85% of them appearing once. This clone has only one observation. Its specificity is not known. Sequencing was performed on peripheral blood, taken on day 0 of AZD1222 vaccination. The chain joins TRBV5-4 to TRBJ2-2; maybe TRBD2 (5 bases). The origin of this receptor is an adult in good health. The CDR3 sequence: CASRPGGFSGTGELFF. The CDR3 nucleotides are TGTGCCAGCAGACCCGGAGGATTCTCGGGGACCGGGGAGCTGTTTTTT.